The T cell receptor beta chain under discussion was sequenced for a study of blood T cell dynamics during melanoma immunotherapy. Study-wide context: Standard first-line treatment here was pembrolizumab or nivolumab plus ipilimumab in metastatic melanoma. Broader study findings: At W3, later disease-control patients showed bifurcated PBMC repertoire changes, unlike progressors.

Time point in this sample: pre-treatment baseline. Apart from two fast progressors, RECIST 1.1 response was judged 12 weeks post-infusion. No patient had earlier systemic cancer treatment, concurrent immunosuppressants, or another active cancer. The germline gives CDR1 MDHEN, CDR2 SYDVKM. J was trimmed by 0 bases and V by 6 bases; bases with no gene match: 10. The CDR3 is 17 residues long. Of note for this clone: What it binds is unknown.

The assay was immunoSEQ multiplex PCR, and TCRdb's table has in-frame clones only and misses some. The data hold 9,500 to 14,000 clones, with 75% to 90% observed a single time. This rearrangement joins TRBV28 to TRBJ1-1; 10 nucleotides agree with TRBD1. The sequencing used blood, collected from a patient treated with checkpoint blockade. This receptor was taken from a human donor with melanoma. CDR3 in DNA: TGTGCCAGCAGATCGCCCCGGGACAGGGGCATGAACACTGAAGCTTTCTTT. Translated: CASRSPRDRGMNTEAFF.